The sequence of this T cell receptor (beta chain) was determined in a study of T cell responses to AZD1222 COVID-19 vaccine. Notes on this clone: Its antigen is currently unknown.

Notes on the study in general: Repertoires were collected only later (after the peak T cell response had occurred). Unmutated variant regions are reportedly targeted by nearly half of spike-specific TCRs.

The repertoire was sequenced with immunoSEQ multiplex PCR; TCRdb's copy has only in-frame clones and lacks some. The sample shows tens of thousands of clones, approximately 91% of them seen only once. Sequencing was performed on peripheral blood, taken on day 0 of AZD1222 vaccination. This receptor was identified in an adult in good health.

The CDR3 reads CASSWGGGGESSYNEQFF. For the CDR3, the DNA is TGCGCCAGCAGCTGGGGCGGGGGCGGGGAAAGCTCCTACAATGAGCAGTTCTTC. The chain employs TRBV5-1 and TRBJ2-1, with D possibly TRBD2 on 7 matching bases. V lost 3 bases, J lost 0 bases, and 19 bases lay in between. CDR3 length: 18 residues. Germline CDR1 SGHRS, CDR2 YFSETQ.